This T cell receptor (beta chain) was found in a study of cytomegalovirus exposure and HLA in healthy donors. Study-wide findings and caveats: In a later analysis, productive TCRs from donors in an Asian-associated ancestry cluster reportedly carried fewer N-insertions than the cohort mean. TCR beta sequences reportedly predicted most subjects' HLA-A and HLA-B alleles accurately.

About this clone: The target antigen is unknown.

The PCR was carried out with 60 Vbeta primers and 13 Jbeta primers. Sequencing used immunoSEQ multiplex PCR; TCRdb keeps in-frame clones, though not all of them. The sample yields about 170,000 clones, roughly 80% seen once. The CDR3 runs 14 residues. In germline, CDR1 is SGDLS, CDR2 YYNGEE. The germline V and J ends were trimmed by 0 bases and 4 bases, with 10 bases remaining between them. V and J are TRBV9 and TRBJ2-5; no clear D. Sequencing was carried out using PBMCs. This sequence was found in a male donor in good health and CMV-seronegative. CDR3: CASSVAGTAETQYF. CDR3 nucleotide sequence: TGTGCCAGCAGCGTAGCTGGAACAGCAGAGACCCAGTACTTC.